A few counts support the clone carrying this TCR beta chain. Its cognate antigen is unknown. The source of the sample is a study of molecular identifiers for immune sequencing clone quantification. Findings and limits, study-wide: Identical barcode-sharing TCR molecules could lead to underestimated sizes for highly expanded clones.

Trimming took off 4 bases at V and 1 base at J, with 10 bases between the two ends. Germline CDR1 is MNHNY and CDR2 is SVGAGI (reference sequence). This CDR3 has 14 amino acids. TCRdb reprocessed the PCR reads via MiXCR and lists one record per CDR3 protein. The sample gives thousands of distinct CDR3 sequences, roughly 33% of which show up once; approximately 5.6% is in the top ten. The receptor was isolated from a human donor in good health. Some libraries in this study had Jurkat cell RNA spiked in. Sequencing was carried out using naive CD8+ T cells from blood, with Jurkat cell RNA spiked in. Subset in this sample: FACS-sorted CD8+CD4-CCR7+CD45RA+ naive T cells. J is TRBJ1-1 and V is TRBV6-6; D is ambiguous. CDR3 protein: CASSLGRANTEAFF. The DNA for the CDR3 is TGTGCCAGCAGTTTAGGGAGAGCGAACACTGAAGCTTTCTTT.